This entry lists 30 T cell receptor beta chains sequenced from one sample in a study of T cells after yellow fever vaccination. TCRdb analysed the 5' RACE reads with MiXCR anew, one entry per CDR3 protein. The table lists 350,000 to 450,000 distinct CDR3 sequences, about 19% of them singletons. The source material was PBMCs, sampled before the yellow fever booster vaccination. All receptors derive from a man between 18 and 29 years old who received the YFV17D yellow fever vaccine.

CDR3 loop: CASSHRGEAVSTDTQYF. The CDR3 region has the DNA TGTGCCAGCAGTCACCGCGGGGAGGCAGTGAGCACAGATACGCAGTATTTT. This chain joins TRBV6-1 and TRBJ2-3; weak D call: TRBD2 (6 bases). Germline V gene sequence: CDR1 MNHNS, CDR2 SASEGT. V lost 5 bases, J lost 0 bases, and 18 bases lay in between. The CDR3 extends over 17 amino acids.

This clonotype was recorded a few times. This chain links TRBV24-1 with TRBJ2-2; weak D call: TRBD1 (5 bases). The germline V and J ends were trimmed by 1 base and 3 bases, with 8 bases remaining between them. Germline-derived CDR1 and CDR2 are KGHDR and SFDVKD. The CDR3 consists of 15 residues. CDR3 protein: CATSDLSRDTGELFF. CDR3 sequence (DNA): TGTGCCACCAGTGATTTAAGCAGGGACACCGGGGAGCTGTTTTTT.

This clonotype appeared many times. V and J are TRBV6-1 and TRBJ2-3, with TRBD2 matching 12 bases. V lost 2 bases, J lost 4 bases, and 1 base stayed unmatched. Germline values: CDR1 MNHNS, CDR2 SASEGT. This CDR3 contains 15 residues. In DNA form, the CDR3 reads TGTGCCAGCAGTGAACTAGCGGGGGGGCCAGATACGCAGTATTTT. It translates to CASSELAGGPDTQYF.

The V call is TRBV12-3 or TRBV12-4, the J call TRBJ1-4; 8 bases align to TRBD1. The CDR3 runs 16 residues. V lost 8 bases to trimming and J lost 0 bases; unmatched junction nucleotides: 8. In DNA form, the CDR3 reads TGTGCCAGCGGACAGGGCTTAGTTGCAACTAATGAAAAACTGTTTTTT. It codes for CASGQGLVATNEKLFF.

The CDR3 coding sequence is TGTGCCAGCAGCTTAGGGCTAGCGGTGTACAATGAGCAGTTCTTC. Translation gives CASSLGLAVYNEQFF. The genes are TRBV7-6 and TRBJ2-1; 7 bases align to TRBD2. With 1 base clipped from V and 4 bases from J, the junction kept 4 bases outside the gene matches. This CDR3 has 15 residues. CDR1 is SGHVS, CDR2 FNYEAQ, per germline.

This clonotype was seen a few times. CDR3 nucleotides: TGTGCCATCAGCGGACAGCACTCCGGGGAGCTGTTTTTT. Residues: CAISGQHSGELFF. V is TRBV10-3 and J is TRBJ2-2; perhaps TRBD1 as D (6 bases). The germline V gene has CDR1 ENHRY and CDR2 SYGVKD. Trimming stripped 6 bases from V and 6 bases from J, with 11 bases between. The CDR3 runs 13 residues.

This clonotype was seen only a few times. This chain connects TRBV16 to TRBJ1-5; no reliable D call. The CDR3 spans 15 residues. The V gene lost 5 bases and the J gene lost 0 bases, with 11 bases spanning the gap. CDR1 and CDR2 (germline): KGHSY, FQNENV. The CDR3 loop is CASSETSYSNQPQHF. The CDR3 nucleotides are TGTGCCAGCAGCGAGACATCCTATAGCAATCAGCCCCAGCATTTT.

This clonotype was seen a few times. The V gene is TRBV14, the J gene TRBJ2-3; tentatively, D is TRBD1 or TRBD2 (6 bases each). CDR3 size: 16 residues. V was clipped by 3 bases and J by 6 bases, with 19 bases between them. Germline lookup yields CDR1 SGHDN and CDR2 FVKESK. The CDR3 region is CASSQRYLTGADTQYF. The CDR3 bases are TGTGCCAGCAGCCAGAGGTACCTCACGGGGGCGGATACGCAGTATTTT.

This clonotype occurred a few times. The chain couples TRBV6-5 to TRBJ1-2, with TRBD1 identical over 7 bases. Unmatched junction bases numbered 14, after V lost 5 bases and J lost 8 bases. The V gene's germline CDR1 is MNHEY and CDR2 SVGAGI. CDR3 length equals 15 residues. In DNA form, the CDR3 reads TGTGCCAGCAGTAACCGACAGGGTTGGCGGGAAGGCTACACCTTC. This encodes CASSNRQGWREGYTF.

The CDR3 DNA sequence: TGTGCCAGCAGACCGACGGGTAGCAATCAGCCCCAGCATTTT. Its translation is CASRPTGSNQPQHF. The chain couples TRBV12-3 or TRBV12-4 to TRBJ1-5; unclear D gene. The V end lost 6 bases, the J end lost 0 bases, and 9 bases lay between the germline ends. The CDR3 loop spans 14 amino acids.

This chain connects TRBV6-6 to TRBJ2-6; D unresolved. Germline assignment: CDR1 MNHNY and CDR2 SVGAGI (reference sequence). Trimming pared 8 bases from V and 6 bases from J, leaving 5 bases between. This CDR3 region has 11 residues. CDR3 in DNA: TGTGCCAGCGCCAAGGCCAACGTCCTGACTTTC. Its protein product is CASAKANVLTF.

This clonotype was seen many times. V usage is TRBV6-1 and J usage is TRBJ2-7; 9 bases map to TRBD2. Germline CDR1 and CDR2: MNHNS and SASEGT. The trim removed 8 bases at V and 7 bases at J, leaving 9 bases unmatched. The CDR3 runs 13 residues. The CDR3 DNA is TGTGCCAGCGGCGGGGGGGCTCCGGAGGAGCAGTACTTC. This translates into CASGGGAPEEQYF.

This clonotype was seen ten or more times. The gene calls are TRBV7-9 and TRBJ1-5; D gene ambiguous. V was clipped by 4 bases and J by 2 bases, with 9 bases between them. CDR1 is SEHNR, CDR2 FQNEAQ, per germline (reference sequence). The CDR3 sequence is 14 residues long. CDR3 sequence (DNA): TGTGCCAGCAGCTCAACTAGGGGCAATCAGCCCCAGCATTTT. Translation gives CASSSTRGNQPQHF.

V and J are TRBV7-2 and TRBJ2-7; D unclear. CDR1 and CDR2 (germline): SGHTA, FQGNSA. The CDR3 runs to 14 residues. The germline V and J ends were trimmed by 1 base and 7 bases, with 14 bases remaining between them. The CDR3 loop is CASSLDPWLGEQYV. The CDR3 coding sequence is TGTGCCAGCAGCTTAGACCCATGGCTGGGAGAGCAGTACGTC.

The chain employs TRBV5-1 and TRBJ2-5, with no clear D. The CDR3 sequence is 14 residues long. Trimming shortened V by 1 base and J by 0 bases, and 7 bases separated the two germline ends. Germline CDR1 reads SGHRS; CDR2 reads YFSETQ. The CDR3 loop is CASSLMGYQETQYF. The CDR3 DNA sequence: TGCGCCAGCAGCTTGATGGGGTACCAAGAGACCCAGTACTTC.

This clonotype appeared a few times. This sequence joins TRBV12-3 or TRBV12-4 and TRBJ2-2; D is perhaps TRBD2 (7 bases). The V and J ends lost 2 bases and 6 bases respectively, with 10 bases between them. The CDR3 runs 14 residues. CDR3 in DNA: TGTGCCAGCAGTTTAAGGGGGGGGTCCGGGGAGCTGTTTTTT. Translating it yields CASSLRGGSGELFF.

This clonotype was seen only a few times. The chain combines TRBV20-1 with TRBJ1-5; TRBD1 is a possible D gene (5 bases). Trimming removed 0 bases at V and 9 bases at J, with 15 bases between. This CDR3 has 14 amino acids. Germline CDR1 is DFQATT and CDR2 is SNEGSKA (reference sequence). The CDR3 reads CSAREGRGDRPQHF. CDR3 DNA sequence: TGCAGTGCTAGAGAAGGTAGGGGTGACCGGCCCCAGCATTTT.

The CDR3 nucleotides read TGTGCCAGCAGCTTAGAAGAGCAGTTCTTC. Its translation: CASSLEEQFF. The rearrangement links TRBV7-9 to TRBJ2-1, with D hard to call. The CDR3 is 10 amino acids. Germline V gene data show CDR1 as SEHNR and CDR2 as FQNEAQ (reference sequence). Trimming pared 1 base from V and 10 bases from J, leaving 2 bases between.

This clonotype has a handful of counts. The rearrangement links TRBV6-5 to TRBJ2-3, with D possibly called TRBD1 or TRBD2 (6 bases each). V was pared by 7 bases and J by 5 bases, with 19 bases between. Germline V lookup: CDR1 MNHEY, CDR2 SVGAGI. This CDR3 contains 15 residues. The CDR3 reads CASTDRGQGLDTQYF. As DNA, the CDR3 is TGTGCCAGCACTGACCGGGGGCAGGGATTAGATACGCAGTATTTT.

The chain carries TRBV5-6 and TRBJ2-1; D remains ambiguous. Germline V gene lookup returns CDR1 SGHDT and CDR2 YYEEEE. There are 15 residues in the CDR3. Trimming took 4 bases from V and 0 from J, leaving 11 bases between them. This CDR3 is CASSDDPSSYNEQFF. The CDR3 coding sequence is TGTGCCAGCAGCGACGACCCGAGCTCCTACAATGAGCAGTTCTTC. Complete variable domain (other parts from reference TRBV5-6 and TRBJ2-1): DAGVTQSPTHLIKTRGQQVTLRCSPKSGHDTVSWYQQALGQGPQFIFQYYEEEERQRGNFPDRFSGHQFPNYSSELNVNALLLGDSALYLCASSDDPSSYNEQFFGPGTRLTVL.

This clonotype was picked up one time. In nucleotides, the CDR3 is TGTGCCAGCGTGGAGGGGACTAGCCTAGGGGAGCAGTTCTTC. It translates to CASVEGTSLGEQFF. The chain joins TRBV7-3 to TRBJ2-1, with 9 bases fitting TRBD2. This CDR3 contains 14 residues. Germline V gene sequence: CDR1 SGHTA, CDR2 FQGTGA. Losses at the gene ends were 8 bases for V and 10 bases for J; bases not matched to a gene: 12.

This clonotype was seen a few times. Here the CDR3 DNA reads TGTGCCAGTAGTATACCAGGGGGCGAATCACCCCTCCACTTT. Its protein is CASSIPGGESPLHF. The chain uses TRBV19 and TRBJ1-6; 8 nucleotides align to TRBD1. Unmatched junction bases numbered 4, after V lost 2 bases and J lost 10 bases. CDR1 is LNHDA, CDR2 SQIVND, per germline (reference sequence). This CDR3 comprises 14 residues. The variable domain in full, with the rest retrieved from reference TRBV19 and TRBJ1-6, is DGGITQSPKYLFRKEGQNVTLSCEQNLNHDAMYWYRQDPGQGLRLIYYSQIVNDFQKGDIAEGYSVSREKKESFPLTVTSAQKNPTAFYLCASSIPGGESPLHFGNGTRLTVT.

The chain uses TRBV9 and TRBJ2-1; tentatively, D is TRBD1 or TRBD2 (5 bases each). V lost 0 bases to trimming and J lost 9 bases, with 10 bases between them. Germline V gene sequence: CDR1 SGDLS, CDR2 YYNGEE. The CDR3 has 13 amino acids. The CDR3 DNA reads TGTGCCAGCAGCGTAGCTGGTGGGGGTGAGCAGTTCTTC. As protein: CASSVAGGGEQFF.

V is TRBV12-3 or TRBV12-4 and J is TRBJ1-6; D gene ambiguous. The ends were cut back, 3 bases at V and 7 bases at J, with 13 bases in the middle. This CDR3 region has 15 residues. CDR3 bases: TGTGCCAGCAGTTTGGGTCAGACGGGAAATTCACCCCTCCACTTT. Translation: CASSLGQTGNSPLHF.

The rearrangement links TRBV7-2 to TRBJ1-2, with 9 bases identical to TRBD1. Germline trimming cut 5 bases from V and 3 bases from J; bases unmatched to any gene: 10. This CDR3 has 16 residues. Germline loops: CDR1 SGHTA, CDR2 FQGNSA. CDR3: CASSVPGTGYDYGYTF. The DNA for the CDR3 is TGTGCCAGCAGCGTACCCGGGACAGGGTACGACTATGGCTACACCTTC. Looking up the rest from reference TRBV7-2 and TRBJ1-2 gives the full variable domain: GAGVSQSPSNKVTEKGKDVELRCDPISGHTALYWYRQSLGQGLEFLIYFQGNSAPDKSGLPSDRFSAERTGGSVSTLTIQRTQQEDSAVYLCASSVPGTGYDYGYTFGSGTRLTVV.

This clonotype came up a few times. In DNA form, the CDR3 reads TGTGCCAGCATTTCGCTGTGGAGAACCTACGAGCAGTACTTC. It translates to CASISLWRTYEQYF. The V call is TRBV6-2 or TRBV6-3, the J call TRBJ2-7; D unclear. Trimming cost V 7 bases and J 2 bases, with 15 bases left between them. CDR1 and CDR2 from the germline V gene are MNHEY and SVGEGT. CDR3 size: 14 residues.

This clonotype has at least ten counts. The chain recombines TRBV4-3 with TRBJ2-1, with D possibly being TRBD1 or TRBD2 (5 bases each). The germline CDR1 and CDR2 sequences are LGHNA and YSLEER. The V gene lost 0 bases and the J gene lost 7 bases, with 13 bases spanning the gap. The CDR3 has 15 amino acids. CDR3 protein: CASSQDRGAWNEQFF. In DNA, the CDR3 is TGCGCCAGCAGCCAAGATAGAGGGGCATGGAATGAGCAGTTCTTC.

This chain's CDR3 is CASSYFTGNQETQYF. CDR3 coding DNA: TGTGCCAGCAGTTACTTCACGGGGAACCAAGAGACCCAGTACTTC. The gene calls are TRBV6-5 and TRBJ2-5; D is perhaps TRBD2 (5 bases). Trimming removed 1 base from V and 0 bases from J, with 9 bases in between. Germline CDR1 MNHEY, CDR2 SVGAGI. The CDR3 has 15 amino acids.

V gene TRBV25-1 combines with J gene TRBJ1-6, with TRBD1 matching over 9 bases. With V trimmed by 5 bases and J by 10 bases, 15 bases remained unmatched. The CDR3 has 17 amino acids. Looked up from germline, CDR1 is MGHDK and CDR2 is SYGVNS. The CDR3 here is CASSRMGTGREKSPLHF. The CDR3 DNA sequence: TGTGCCAGCAGTCGGATGGGGACAGGGCGAGAAAAATCACCCCTCCACTTT.

The chain joins TRBV4-1 to TRBJ1-1; no definite D call. Germline assignment: CDR1 MGHRA and CDR2 YSYEKL. V was clipped by 0 bases and J by 6 bases, with 11 bases between them. This CDR3 comprises 14 residues. The CDR3 region is CASSQEGPWAEAFF. For the CDR3, the DNA is TGCGCCAGCAGCCAAGAAGGACCCTGGGCTGAAGCTTTCTTT.